The 29 T cell receptor beta chains below all came from one sample that was sequenced in a study of vaccination and CD4 T cells after COVID-19. The time point here: late sampling 161 to 241 days after vaccination in three convalescent patients. The treatment was: approximately 10-day PBMC culture with coronavirus spike peptide pools or control peptides (ViraFEST assay). The Oncomine TCR Beta short-read assay was applied to DNA of cultured CD4+ T cells. TCRdb ran MiXCR on the PCR reads and lists one entry per CDR3 protein. The table has tens of thousands of distinct CDR3 sequences, 36% seen once. Their antigen targets remain unknown. Sequenced material: CD4+ T cells from blood, cultured in vitro, taken about 7 months after SARS-CoV-2 vaccination. The origin of the receptors is a human donor who had recovered from COVID-19.

This clonotype has only a few counts. The chain is built from TRBV20-1 and TRBJ2-3; TRBD2 matches 11 bases. J was trimmed by 6 bases and V by 3 bases; bases with no gene match: 8. Germline lookup yields CDR1 DFQATT and CDR2 SNEGSKA (reference sequence). CDR3 length: 15 amino acids. The CDR3 DNA is TGCAGTGCTAGTGGTCTAGCGGGAGGTTCGGATACGCAGTATTTT. Translating gives CSASGLAGGSDTQYF.

Sample share makes this clonotype medium-sized. The rearrangement uses TRBV12-3 or TRBV12-4 and TRBJ1-1; D gene ambiguous. This CDR3 comprises 13 residues. Trimming left V 6 bases short and J 11 bases short, with 19 bases between. CDR3 region: CASSFLQGGRAFF. DNA for the CDR3: TGTGCCAGCAGCTTCCTACAAGGAGGGAGGGCTTTCTTT.

This chain connects TRBV20-1 to TRBJ2-7, with 9 bases identical to TRBD1. V trimming: 6 bases; J trimming: 5 bases; junction bases outside the gene matches: 14. The germline V gene encodes CDR1 DFQATT and CDR2 SNEGSKA (reference sequence). CDR3 length: 15 amino acids. Here the CDR3 reads CSAPHPGTGFHEQYF. CDR3 bases: TGCAGTGCGCCCCACCCCGGGACAGGGTTCCACGAGCAGTACTTC.

This clonotype was detected a few times. This sequence joins TRBV19 and TRBJ1-5; TRBD1 matches at 7 bases. CDR1 and CDR2 from the germline V gene are LNHDA and SQIVND (reference sequence). Losses at the gene ends were 5 bases for V and 3 bases for J; bases not matched to a gene: 7. The CDR3 runs 15 residues. The CDR3, as DNA: TGTGCCAGTAGTCCCAGACAGGGCTACAATCAGCCCCAGCATTTT. Residues: CASSPRQGYNQPQHF.

J is TRBJ2-3 and V is TRBV20-1; 10 nucleotides align to TRBD2. Trimming at V came to 7 bases and at J to 1 base, leaving 11 bases not matched to a gene. This CDR3 contains 16 residues. CDR1 is DFQATT and CDR2 is SNEGSKA in the germline V gene (reference sequence). CDR3 coding DNA: TGCAGTGGGGCCTATATAGCGGGAGGAGGCACAGATACGCAGTATTTT. Translating gives CSGAYIAGGGTDTQYF.

This clonotype came up a few times. This chain connects TRBV20-1 to TRBJ1-1, with D possibly TRBD1 on 6 matching bases. Trimming took off 6 bases at V and 7 bases at J, with 12 bases between the two ends. This CDR3 has 11 amino acids. Germline assignment: CDR1 DFQATT and CDR2 SNEGSKA (reference sequence). Here the CDR3 reads CSAAGGGEAFF. In DNA form, the CDR3 reads TGCAGTGCCGCCGGGGGCGGTGAAGCTTTCTTT.

This sequence joins TRBV7-2 and TRBJ2-3, with 10 bases lining up with TRBD2. There are 15 residues in the CDR3. V was pared by 2 bases and J by 5 bases, with 4 bases of the junction left unmatched. Germline V CDR1 and CDR2: SGHTA, FQGNSA. The CDR3 is CASSLRRLAGDTQYF. DNA of the CDR3: TGTGCCAGCAGCTTACGGAGACTAGCGGGAGATACGCAGTATTTT.

The rearrangement links TRBV6-5 to TRBJ2-2, with 9 bases that match TRBD2. V shed 4 bases and J 6 bases; nucleotides not matched to a gene: 3. This CDR3 spans 14 amino acids. Germline lookup yields CDR1 MNHEY and CDR2 SVGAGI. This CDR3 is CASSWREGSGELFF. The CDR3 DNA sequence: TGTGCCAGCAGTTGGCGGGAGGGGTCCGGGGAGCTGTTTTTT.

The V and J genes are TRBV20-1 and TRBJ1-2; 7 bases map to TRBD1. After removal of 4 bases from V and 6 bases from J, the junction contained 11 bases not matched to a gene. The V gene's germline CDR1 is DFQATT and CDR2 SNEGSKA (reference sequence). The CDR3 spans 14 residues. The CDR3, as DNA: TGCAGTGCTACATTACCGGGACAGAGCCATGGCTACACCTTC. As protein: CSATLPGQSHGYTF.

This clonotype was recorded a few times. The gene calls are TRBV6-1 and TRBJ2-3; 9 bases agree with TRBD2. CDR1 is MNHNS and CDR2 is SASEGT in the germline V gene. With V trimmed by 1 base and J by 9 bases, 5 bases remained unmatched. The CDR3 is 14 residues long. In DNA, the CDR3 is TGTGCCAGCAGTGAAGGGGGCAGCGGGAGGACGCAGTATTTT. Translation gives CASSEGGSGRTQYF.

The chain uses TRBV20-1 and TRBJ2-5; 7 nucleotides match TRBD1. The germline CDR1 and CDR2 sequences are DFQATT and SNEGSKA (reference sequence). The V gene end was trimmed by 1 base and the J gene end by 5 bases; junction bases not matched to a gene: 10. This CDR3 contains 15 residues. In DNA, the CDR3 is TGCAGTGCTAGAGTACCGACAGGGCGGCGGGAGACCCAGTACTTC. It encodes CSARVPTGRRETQYF.

This clonotype was recorded a few times. The chain carries TRBV21-1 and TRBJ2-1; the table gives TRBD1 as D, unverified against the DNA. TRBV21-1 is termed a pseudogene. The CDR3 spans 15 residues. CDR3 nucleotide sequence: TGTGCCAGCAGCAATCCGGGACAGGGCTCCAATGAGCAGTTCTTC. Protein: CASSNPGQGSNEQFF.

Written as DNA, the CDR3 is TGTGCCAGCATCAACGGGGGGATAGGTTCACCCCTCCACTTT. As protein: CASINGGIGSPLHF. The chain recombines TRBV6-2 or TRBV6-3 with TRBJ1-6; perhaps TRBD1 as D (5 bases). The germline V and J ends were trimmed by 7 bases and 9 bases, with 16 bases remaining between them. The CDR3 runs to 14 residues. Germline CDR1 and CDR2: MNHEY and SVGEGT.

This clonotype has only one observation. The chain couples TRBV10-3 to TRBJ2-3; D is undetermined. CDR1 ENHRY and CDR2 SYGVKD come from the germline V gene. Between the trimmed V and J ends, which lost 0 bases and 6 bases, there was a span of 4 bases. The CDR3 length is 12 residues. The CDR3 region has the DNA TGTGCCATCAGTGAGTCCCGGGATACGCAGTATTTT. This encodes CAISESRDTQYF.

This clonotype was recorded once. The chain combines TRBV6-5 with TRBJ2-7; D unclear. V lost 0 bases, J lost 7 bases, and 7 bases lay in between. CDR1 is MNHEY, CDR2 SVGAGI, per germline. The CDR3 is 12 residues long. The CDR3, as DNA: TGTGCCAGCAGTTACTCAGACTCGGAGCAGTACTTC. This codes for CASSYSDSEQYF.

The genes are TRBV27 and TRBJ2-3, with D possibly called TRBD1 or TRBD2 (6 bases each). Germline CDR1 MNHEY, CDR2 SMNVEV (reference sequence). Trimming pared 3 bases from V and 1 base from J, leaving 8 bases between. The CDR3 spans 14 residues. CDR3 amino acids: CASSFGGRTDTQYF. In nucleotides, the CDR3 is TGTGCCAGCAGTTTCGGGGGCCGCACAGATACGCAGTATTTT.

In DNA form, the CDR3 reads TGCAGTGTAGGAGGTTCAGAATCCACTACCTACGAGCAGTACTTC. Its translation is CSVGGSESTTYEQYF. The chain joins TRBV20-1 to TRBJ2-7; D possibly corresponds to TRBD2 (5 bases). V gave up 7 bases and J gave up 2 bases, with 21 bases separating them. This CDR3 contains 15 residues. Germline values: CDR1 DFQATT, CDR2 SNEGSKA (reference sequence).

A few counts support this clonotype. The chain links TRBV20-1 to TRBJ1-2, with a tentative D call TRBD1 (5 bases). From germline, CDR1 is DFQATT and CDR2 SNEGSKA (reference sequence). V lost 4 bases to trimming and J lost 2 bases, with 11 bases between them. The CDR3 runs to 13 residues. The CDR3 region is CSANTGRNYGYTF. DNA for the CDR3: TGCAGTGCTAATACGGGACGGAACTATGGCTACACCTTC.

The chain carries TRBV7-8 and TRBJ2-1; tentatively, D is TRBD2 (6 bases). The CDR3 loop spans 18 amino acids. Per the germline V gene, CDR1 is SGHVS and CDR2 is FQNEAQ. V was shortened by 5 bases and J by 6 bases, with 26 bases between the two germline ends. CDR3 sequence reads: CASSPRMREVPQFNEQFF. The CDR3 DNA follows: TGTGCCAGCAGCCCTCGGATGAGGGAGGTGCCCCAATTCAATGAGCAGTTCTTC.

This clonotype has just a few counts. The V call is TRBV6-1, the J call TRBJ2-3; D is uncertain. V lost 4 bases and J lost 2, with 16 bases in between. The CDR3 spans 16 residues. CDR1 MNHNS and CDR2 SASEGT come from the germline V gene. CDR3 region: CASSGGLYGPTDTQYF. The CDR3 nucleotides are TGTGCCAGCAGTGGTGGGCTCTATGGACCCACAGATACGCAGTATTTT.

The chain recombines TRBV25-1 with TRBJ1-1, with TRBD1 as a possible D gene (5 bases). The germline gives CDR1 MGHDK, CDR2 SYGVNS. Trimming removed 3 bases at V and 1 base at J, with 6 bases between. The CDR3 length is 13 residues. DNA of the CDR3: TGTGCCAGCAGTGATACAGGGAACACTGAAGCTTTCTTT. The encoded protein is CASSDTGNTEAFF.

The rearrangement uses TRBV7-3 and TRBJ2-3; D possibly matches TRBD1 or TRBD2 (5 bases each). Germline-derived CDR1 and CDR2 are SGHTA and FQGTGA. The CDR3 spans 15 residues. V lost 2 bases, J lost 6 bases, and 15 bases lay in between. The chain's CDR3 is CASSLSGLRRDTQYF. The DNA of the CDR3 is TGTGCCAGCAGCTTATCGGGGCTGCGGAGGGATACGCAGTATTTT.

The chain combines TRBV2 with TRBJ2-7; D is ambiguous. Germline V gene data show CDR1 as SNHLY and CDR2 as FYNNEI. This CDR3 has 12 residues. Trimming took off 6 bases at V and 0 bases at J, with 6 bases between the two ends. Here the CDR3 reads CASRTLSYEQYF. The CDR3 bases are TGTGCCAGCAGGACACTCTCCTACGAGCAGTACTTC.

This clonotype was detected only a few times. The V gene is TRBV20-1, the J gene TRBJ1-2; D unclear. The CDR3 contains 15 residues. Trimming shortened V by 3 bases and J by 0 bases, and 14 bases separated the two germline ends. Germline CDR1 reads DFQATT; CDR2 reads SNEGSKA (reference sequence). The CDR3 bases are TGCAGTGCTAGCGTCGAACCCGGTCCTAACTATGGCTACACCTTC. Its protein product is CSASVEPGPNYGYTF.

In its sample, this clonotype was seen a few times. This sequence joins TRBV29-1 and TRBJ2-3; 7 bases agree with TRBD1. V lost 6 bases to trimming and J lost 1 base; unmatched junction nucleotides: 7. The CDR3 has 14 residues. Per germline, CDR1 SQVTM and CDR2 ANQGSEA. CDR3 sequence (DNA): TGCAGCGTCCCGGACAGGCCAGGCACAGATACGCAGTATTTT. This translates into CSVPDRPGTDTQYF.

The V call is TRBV10-3, the J call TRBJ2-7; D unresolved. V gave up 5 bases and J gave up 4 bases, with 9 bases separating them. Germline V gives CDR1 ENHRY, CDR2 SYGVKD. CDR3 length: 12 residues. The CDR3 bases are TGTGCCATCAGTCCATCCCTTTACGAGCAGTACTTC. This sequence encodes CAISPSLYEQYF.

The chain joins TRBV28 to TRBJ1-2; D remains unclear. CDR1 and CDR2 from the germline V gene are MDHEN and SYDVKM. V gave up 6 bases and J gave up 1 base, with 6 bases separating them. This CDR3 region has 12 residues. The CDR3 coding sequence is TGTGCCAGCAGCACGCTTAACTATGGCTACACCTTC. Amino acids: CASSTLNYGYTF.

The CDR3 nucleotides are TGCAGTGCTGAGGAGGTCCAAGAGACCCAGTACTTC. It codes for CSAEEVQETQYF. The chain combines TRBV20-1 with TRBJ2-5; possibly TRBD2 for D (5 bases). CDR1 is DFQATT, CDR2 SNEGSKA, per germline (reference sequence). V lost 5 bases and J 1 base, leaving 8 bases between the germline ends. The CDR3 extends over 12 amino acids.

The rearrangement links TRBV29-1 to TRBJ2-7, with 10 positions matching TRBD2. The germline V gene has CDR1 SQVTM and CDR2 ANQGSEA. Trimming removed 5 bases from V and 3 bases from J; junction bases left unmatched: 7. There are 14 residues in the CDR3. In DNA, the CDR3 is TGCAGCGTTCTGAGCGGGAGGGCCAGCTACGAGCAGTACTTC. This codes for CSVLSGRASYEQYF.